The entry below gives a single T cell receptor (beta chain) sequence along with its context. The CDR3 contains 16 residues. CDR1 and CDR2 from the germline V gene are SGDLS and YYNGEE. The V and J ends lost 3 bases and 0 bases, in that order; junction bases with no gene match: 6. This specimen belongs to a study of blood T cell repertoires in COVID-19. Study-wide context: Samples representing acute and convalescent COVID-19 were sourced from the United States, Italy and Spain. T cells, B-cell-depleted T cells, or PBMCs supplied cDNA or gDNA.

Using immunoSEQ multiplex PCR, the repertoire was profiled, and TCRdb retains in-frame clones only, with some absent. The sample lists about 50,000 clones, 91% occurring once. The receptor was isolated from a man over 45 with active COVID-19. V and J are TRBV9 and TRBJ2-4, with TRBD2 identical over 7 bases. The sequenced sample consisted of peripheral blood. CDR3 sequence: CASSEGGGIAKNIQYF. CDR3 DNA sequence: TGTGCCAGCAGCGAGGGCGGGGGAATAGCCAAAAACATTCAGTACTTC.